The rows below give T cell receptor beta chains drawn from one sample of a study of T cells in tumors after PD-1 blockade. The protocol was immunoSEQ multiplex PCR, while the TCRdb copy is restricted to in-frame clones and leaves out a portion. In the table there are roughly 19,000 clones, approximately 78% of which are singletons. The sample in question was PBMCs, obtained before anti-PD-1 treatment. The receptors come from a human donor with basal cell carcinoma. Both conserved end residues are part of each CDR3. A D gene is named only where the DNA matches it firmly. Not every row has a clone size; where given, it reads once, few, many or a size class.

cdr3_aa,cdr3_nt,clone_size,v_call,d_call,j_call
CASSPRLAGGRSVNYNEQFF,TGTGCCAGCTCACCCAGACTAGCGGGGGGGCGTTCCGTGAACTACAATGAGCAGTTCTTC,.,TRBV18,TRBD2,TRBJ2-1
CASSPTATAGFRF,TGTGCCAGCAGCCCGACGGCGACGGCGGGGTTTCGATTC,.,TRBV6-2/TRBV6-3,.,TRBJ1-1
CASSLETGLQAFF,TGTGCCAGCAGCTTAGAAACAGGGCTTCAGGCTTTCTTT,.,TRBV7-2,.,TRBJ1-1
CASCVGGAGVGSSYNEQFF,TGTGCCAGCTGTGTGGGGGGGGCGGGGGTGGGGAGCTCCTACAATGAGCAGTTCTTC,.,TRBV2,.,TRBJ2-1
CASSEASGAPYEQYF,TGTGCCAGCAGTGAAGCCTCGGGGGCACCCTACGAGCAGTACTTC,once,TRBV6-1,.,TRBJ2-7
CASNPGTASYNEQFF,TGTGCCAGCAACCCCGGGACTGCCTCCTACAATGAGCAGTTCTTC,.,TRBV9,.,TRBJ2-1
CASSAAQQGGKFF,TGTGCCAGCAGTGCGGCCCAACAGGGGGGTAAGTTCTTC,.,TRBV6-4,TRBD1,TRBJ2-1
CASSIALPGQVYNEQFF,TGTGCCAGCAGCATAGCCCTCCCGGGACAAGTTTACAATGAGCAGTTCTTC,.,TRBV7-2,.,TRBJ2-1
CASSLDQATYNEQFF,TGTGCCAGCAGCTTGGACCAGGCAACCTACAATGAGCAGTTCTTC,.,TRBV5-4,.,TRBJ2-1
CATPLTLLAGGRSGANVLTF,TGTGCCACCCCGTTGACCCTACTAGCGGGGGGCCGCTCTGGGGCCAACGTCCTGACTTTC,.,TRBV24-1,TRBD2,TRBJ2-6
CASSVEVGENEQFF,TGTGCCAGCAGCGTAGAGGTAGGGGAGAATGAGCAGTTCTTC,few,TRBV9,.,TRBJ2-1
CASCYGGAGSGSSYNEQFF,TGTGCCAGCTGTTATGGGGGGGCGGGGTCGGGGAGCTCCTACAATGAGCAGTTCTTC,.,TRBV2,.,TRBJ2-1
CASSSTGGRSEAFF,TGTGCCAGCAGTTCGACAGGGGGCCGGAGTGAAGCTTTCTTT,.,TRBV6-6,TRBD1,TRBJ1-1
CASSQVAGGPTGELFF,TGCGCCAGCAGCCAAGTGGCGGGGGGGCCGACCGGGGAGCTGTTTTTT,once,TRBV4-1,TRBD2,TRBJ2-2
CASSPRAMGGSGANVLTF,TGTGCCAGCAGCCCCAGGGCGATGGGGGGCTCTGGGGCCAACGTCCTGACTTTC,.,TRBV4-2,.,TRBJ2-6
CASSPDRASGYTF,TGCGCCAGCAGCCCTGACAGGGCTAGTGGCTACACCTTC,.,TRBV10-1,TRBD1,TRBJ1-2
CASSFPAVSAVAKNIQYF,TGTGCCAGCAGCTTCCCTGCCGTATCCGCCGTAGCCAAAAACATTCAGTACTTC,.,TRBV7-9,.,TRBJ2-4
CASSLDGAGETQYF,TGTGCCAGCAGCCTTGACGGGGCGGGAGAGACCCAGTACTTC,.,TRBV3-1/TRBV3-2,.,TRBJ2-5
CATSEGRVNTEAFF,TGTGCCACCAGCGAGGGGAGGGTAAACACTGAAGCTTTCTTT,.,TRBV15,.,TRBJ1-1
CASLPGLALSEQYF,TGTGCCAGTCTACCGGGACTAGCCCTTTCCGAGCAGTACTTC,.,TRBV28,TRBD2,TRBJ2-7
CASSNLAGGRNTGELFF,TGCGCCAGCAGCAATTTAGCGGGAGGGCGAAACACCGGGGAGCTGTTTTTT,few,TRBV4-1,TRBD2,TRBJ2-2
CSAGQGLNQPQHF,TGCAGCGCTGGACAGGGCCTCAATCAGCCCCAGCATTTT,.,TRBV29-1,TRBD1,TRBJ1-5
CASSFYRDHTDTQYF,TGTGCCAGCAGCTTTTACAGGGATCACACAGATACGCAGTATTTT,.,TRBV7-2,.,TRBJ2-3
CASSPLRRGHYEQYF,TGTGCCAGCAGCCCCCTTAGGAGGGGGCACTACGAGCAGTACTTC,few,TRBV28,.,TRBJ2-7
CASRTGVVTGELFF,TGTGCCAGCAGGACAGGGGTGGTCACCGGGGAGCTGTTTTTT,few,TRBV2,TRBD1,TRBJ2-2
CASSPTASLAKNIQYF,TGTGCCAGCAGCCCCACGGCTTCACTAGCCAAAAACATTCAGTACTTC,.,TRBV9,.,TRBJ2-4
CPSCHGWAGVGSSYNEQFF,TGTCCCAGCTGTCATGGGTGGGCGGGGGTGGGGAGCTCCTACAATGAGCAGTTCTTC,.,TRBV2,TRBD2,TRBJ2-1
CASSQVGRGGTDTQYF,TGCGCCAGCAGCCAAGTTGGTAGGGGCGGCACAGATACGCAGTATTTT,.,TRBV4-1,.,TRBJ2-3
CASSGRLATYNEQFF,TGTGCCAGCAGTGGGCGACTAGCGACTTACAATGAGCAGTTCTTC,few,TRBV2,TRBD2,TRBJ2-1
CASTRGGGTEAFF,TGTGCCAGCACCAGAGGGGGTGGCACTGAAGCTTTCTTT,.,TRBV7-9,.,TRBJ1-1
CASSPGLAGTGELFF,TGCGCCAGCAGCCCCGGACTAGCGGGGACCGGGGAGCTGTTTTTT,.,TRBV10-1,TRBD2,TRBJ2-2
CASSLDRLTEAFF,TGTGCCAGCAGTTTGGACAGATTGACTGAAGCTTTCTTT,.,TRBV5-6,.,TRBJ1-1
CASSPFLRNPRAFF,TGTGCCAGCAGTCCCTTCCTGCGTAACCCCCGAGCTTTCTTT,.,TRBV27,.,TRBJ1-1
CASSNIGTSYNEQFF,TGTGCCAGCAGCAACATCGGGACTTCCTACAATGAGCAGTTCTTC,once,TRBV6-2/TRBV6-3,.,TRBJ2-1
CATDSGANVLTF,TGTGCCACCGACTCTGGGGCCAACGTCCTGACTTTC,.,TRBV6-5,.,TRBJ2-6
CASSLITAGGPNGELFF,TGTGCCAGCAGTTTAATTACGGCGGGAGGGCCTAACGGGGAGCTGTTTTTT,.,TRBV28,TRBD2,TRBJ2-2
CARRYGWAGVGSSYNEQFF,TGTGCCCGCCGTTACGGGTGGGCGGGGGTGGGGAGCTCCTACAATGAGCAGTTCTTC,once,TRBV2,TRBD2,TRBJ2-1
CASSSPQGAIETQYF,TGTGCCAGCAGTTCACCACAGGGGGCGATTGAGACCCAGTACTTC,.,TRBV28,TRBD1,TRBJ2-5
CATRGQNTEAFF,TGTGCCACCAGGGGACAGAACACTGAAGCTTTCTTT,.,TRBV24-1,.,TRBJ1-1
CASSEGLAGYADTQYF,TGTGCCAGCAGCGAGGGACTAGCGGGGTATGCAGATACGCAGTATTTT,.,TRBV6-4,TRBD2,TRBJ2-3
CPRRDGGARAGSSYNEQFF,TGTCCCCGCCGTGACGGGGGGGCGCGGGCGGGGAGCTCCTACAATGAGCAGTTCTTC,.,TRBV2,TRBD2,TRBJ2-1
CASSRDGNAITEAFF,TGCGCCAGCAGCCGGGACGGTAACGCGATTACTGAAGCTTTCTTT,.,TRBV4-1,.,TRBJ1-1
CASSPRQGATDTQYF,TGTGCCAGCAGCCCCCGACAGGGGGCAACAGATACGCAGTATTTT,.,TRBV9,TRBD1,TRBJ2-3
CASSYSHTGLFYNEQFF,TGTGCCAGCAGTTACTCACATACAGGTTTATTCTACAATGAGCAGTTCTTC,.,TRBV6-2/TRBV6-3,.,TRBJ2-1
CASSLESGLRANTF,TGTGCCAGCAGCTTAGAGTCGGGACTCCGGGCCAACACCTTC,.,TRBV7-2,.,TRBJ1-2
CASSLGPDLNQPQHF,TGTGCCAGCAGCTTGGGGCCGGACCTCAATCAGCCCCAGCATTTT,once,TRBV5-5,.,TRBJ1-5
CASSHLTRDRASPLHF,TGTGCCAGCAGTCACTTGACTAGGGACAGGGCTTCACCCCTCCACTTT,.,TRBV6-5,TRBD1,TRBJ1-6
CASSQQGARSTGELFF,TGTGCCAGCAGTCAGCAGGGGGCGCGTAGCACCGGGGAGCTGTTTTTT,.,TRBV6-6,TRBD1,TRBJ2-2
CASSSGDSQETQYF,TGCGCCAGCAGCTCGGGGGACAGCCAAGAGACCCAGTACTTC,.,TRBV5-1,.,TRBJ2-5
CASLLDGETNYGYTF,TGTGCCAGCTTGCTTGATGGAGAGACTAACTATGGCTACACCTTC,.,TRBV21-1,.,TRBJ1-2
CASRLFHPRQQSKETQYF,TGTGCCAGCAGGTTGTTTCACCCTAGACAGCAGTCCAAAGAGACCCAGTACTTC,.,TRBV28,.,TRBJ2-5
CASSSPQGPPYEQYF,TGTGCCAGCAGCTCCCCACAGGGTCCACCCTACGAGCAGTACTTC,once,TRBV7-9,.,TRBJ2-7
CASSDSSGGPGNEQFF,TGTGCCAGCAGTGACTCTTCGGGAGGGCCGGGGAATGAGCAGTTCTTC,medium-sized,TRBV6-4,TRBD2,TRBJ2-1
CAWRLLDDYNEQFF,TGTGCCTGGAGGCTGCTAGACGACTACAATGAGCAGTTCTTC,.,TRBV30,.,TRBJ2-1
CAWMGQGVLTYEQYF,TGTGCCTGGATGGGACAGGGGGTATTAACCTACGAGCAGTACTTC,.,TRBV30,TRBD1,TRBJ2-7